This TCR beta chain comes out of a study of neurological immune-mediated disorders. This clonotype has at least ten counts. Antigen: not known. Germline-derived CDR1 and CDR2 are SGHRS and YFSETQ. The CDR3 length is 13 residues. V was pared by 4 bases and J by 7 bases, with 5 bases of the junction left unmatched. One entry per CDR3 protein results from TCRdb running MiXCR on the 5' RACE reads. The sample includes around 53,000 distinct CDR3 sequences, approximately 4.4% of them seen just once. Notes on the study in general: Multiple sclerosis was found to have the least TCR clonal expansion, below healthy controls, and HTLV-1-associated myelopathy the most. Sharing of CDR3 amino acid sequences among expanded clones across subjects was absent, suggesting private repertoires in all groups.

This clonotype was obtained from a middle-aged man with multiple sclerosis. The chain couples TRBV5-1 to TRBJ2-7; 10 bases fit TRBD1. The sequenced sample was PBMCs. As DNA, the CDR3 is TGCGCCAGCAGCCCGGGACAGGGGAGGGAGCAGTACTTC. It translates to CASSPGQGREQYF.